A selection of T cell receptor beta chains follows, all from one sample in a study of blood T cell repertoires in COVID-19. Clones were read by immunoSEQ multiplex PCR, and TCRdb kept only the in-frame ones, dropping some. The data show approximately 53,000 clones, 85% to 95% seen once. Sequencing was carried out using peripheral blood. The receptors were sampled from a woman over 75 with acute or convalescent COVID-19. Both conserved end residues are part of each CDR3. The D gene is left open where the match is weak. Clone size is given for some rows only: seen once, a few or many times, or a class if the clone is expanded.

j_call clone_size d_call v_call cdr3_nt cdr3_aa
TRBJ2-2 NA NA TRBV5-1 TGCGCCAGCAGCCTGACTCTCAGGGGCTCTGAGCTGTTTTTT CASSLTLRGSELFF
TRBJ1-3 NA NA TRBV5-1 TGCGCCAGCAGCTTGGGTAGCCAGAGCTCTGGAAACACCATATATTTT CASSLGSQSSGNTIYF
TRBJ1-2 once NA TRBV5-8 TGTGCCAGCAGCATAAGACGACACGCTGGCTACACCTTC CASSIRRHAGYTF
TRBJ2-7 NA TRBD2 TRBV2 TGTGCCAGTAGGCGGGAGTCCTACGAGCAGTACTTC CASRRESYEQYF
TRBJ1-1 NA NA TRBV3-1/TRBV3-2 TGTGCCAGCAGCCGGGGGGGAGGTGAGAACACTGAAGCTTTCTTT CASSRGGGENTEAFF
TRBJ2-5 NA TRBD1 TRBV30 TGTGCCTGGAAGCCGGGACAGGGAATATCAGAGACCCAGTACTTC CAWKPGQGISETQYF
TRBJ1-5 NA TRBD1 TRBV4-1 TGCGCCAGCAGGCCCGACAGGGAAGCAAATCAGCCCCAGCATTTT CASRPDREANQPQHF
TRBJ2-1 NA NA TRBV6-5 TGTGCCAGCAGCCGGCTTGATAGCGACACTGAGCAGTTCTTC CASSRLDSDTEQFF
TRBJ1-4 NA TRBD1 TRBV2 TGTGCCAGCAGTGAATCGCGGCAGGGGGAAGAAAAACTGTTTTTT CASSESRQGEEKLFF
TRBJ1-4 NA NA TRBV9 TGTGCCAGCAGCGTAGGGGCTGGTGAAAAACTGTTTTTT CASSVGAGEKLFF
TRBJ2-5 NA NA TRBV30 TGTGCCTGGAGTCTCAGTTACCAAGAGACCCAGTACTTC CAWSLSYQETQYF
TRBJ2-5 NA TRBD2 TRBV6-2/TRBV6-3 TGTGCCAGCAGCCCCCTAGGAACGGGAGGCAAAGAGACCCAGTACTTC CASSPLGTGGKETQYF
TRBJ2-5 NA TRBD2 TRBV7-3 TGTGCCAGCTCGGCCCTAGCGGGAGAGGGGGAGACCCAGTACTTC CASSALAGEGETQYF
TRBJ2-7 once TRBD2 TRBV7-9 TGTGCCAGCGGCTGGGACTACCTCCCTTACGAGCAGTACTTC CASGWDYLPYEQYF
TRBJ1-6 NA NA TRBV6-5 TGTGCCACCACTCTCGCTTTCTCCTATAATTCACCCCTCCACTTT CATTLAFSYNSPLHF
TRBJ2-5 NA TRBD2 TRBV5-1 TGCGCCAGCAGCTTCACCGGGGGAGGGCCTCAGGAGACCCAGTACTTC CASSFTGGGPQETQYF
TRBJ1-1 NA NA TRBV18 TGTGCCAGCTCACCCCAGGGTGCCACTGAAGCTTTCTTT CASSPQGATEAFF
TRBJ1-2 NA NA TRBV6-5 TGTGCCAGCAGCTCCCATGGGGAGTTCTATGGCTACACCTTC CASSSHGEFYGYTF
TRBJ1-6 few NA TRBV7-2 TGTGCCAGCAGCCACGACAGGTCTTTCTATAATTCACCCCTCCACTTT CASSHDRSFYNSPLHF
TRBJ2-2 NA NA TRBV18 TGTGCCAGCTCGTCTGGACAGAACACCGGGGAGCTGTTTTTT CASSSGQNTGELFF
TRBJ2-7 NA TRBD2 TRBV7-2 TGTGCCACCTCCTATGAGGCGGGAGTCTCCTACGAGCAGTACTTC CATSYEAGVSYEQYF
TRBJ1-5 NA NA TRBV11-2 TGTGCCAGCAGCCCTTCAGGGGACTATAGCAATCAGCCCCAGCATTTT CASSPSGDYSNQPQHF
TRBJ2-3 NA TRBD1 TRBV12-5 TGTGCTAGTGGTTTTACGGGACAGGGGGTGATGGGAGATACGCAGTATTTT CASGFTGQGVMGDTQYF
TRBJ2-2 NA TRBD1 TRBV13 TGTGCCAGCAGCTTAGCGGCAGGGGGCACCGGGGAGCTGTTTTTT CASSLAAGGTGELFF
TRBJ2-2 NA TRBD2 TRBV5-4 TGTGCCAGCAGCCCAGGACTAGGGGCCGGGGAGCTGTTTTTT CASSPGLGAGELFF
TRBJ1-5 NA TRBD1 TRBV15 TGTGCCACCAGCAGGGCCGGGACAGTCGGTTCTCAGCCCCAGCATTTT CATSRAGTVGSQPQHF
TRBJ1-1 NA NA TRBV19 TGTGCCAGTAGTATTGGGGGCCCGCACACTGAAGCTTTCTTT CASSIGGPHTEAFF
TRBJ1-6 NA NA TRBV10-3 TGTGCCATCAGAGATACAGGGTCTTCACCCCTCCACTTT CAIRDTGSSPLHF
TRBJ1-5 NA TRBD1 TRBV4-1 TGCGCCAGCAGCCAATGGATCAATTTTGGGACAGCACCAGCAGGGCATCAGCCCCAGCATTTT CASSQWINFGTAPAGHQPQHF
TRBJ2-3 NA TRBD2 TRBV5-1 TGCGCCAGCAGCTTGGAGGGGAGCGGGACCACCACAGATACGCAGTATTTT CASSLEGSGTTTDTQYF
TRBJ1-2 NA NA TRBV27 TGTGCCAGCAGGCTTACACCCACCACCTATGGCTACACCTTC CASRLTPTTYGYTF
TRBJ2-7 NA TRBD2 TRBV4-1 TGCGCCAGCAGCCACGGACTAGCGGGATCCTACGAGCAGTACTTC CASSHGLAGSYEQYF
TRBJ2-2 NA TRBD2 TRBV4-1 TGCGCCAGCAGCGTTCAGACTAGCGGGAGGGCCGGCGGGGAGCTGTTTTTT CASSVQTSGRAGGELFF
TRBJ2-2 NA TRBD2 TRBV5-1 TGCGCCAGCAGCTTGTTTGGGACTAGGGCTTACACCGGGGAGCTGTTTTTT CASSLFGTRAYTGELFF
TRBJ1-5 NA NA TRBV7-2 TGTGCCAGCAGCTTAGATGGGGGGGCAAATCAGCCCCAGCATTTT CASSLDGGANQPQHF
TRBJ2-1 NA NA TRBV21-1 TGTGCCAGCAGCAAACACTACAATGAGCAGTTCTTC CASSKHYNEQFF
TRBJ1-5 NA TRBD1 TRBV6-4 TGTGCCAGCAGTGACTCCACGGCTGGACAGGGGGTTCAGCCCCAGCATTTT CASSDSTAGQGVQPQHF